These 18 T cell receptor beta chains came from one sample sequenced in a study of identical twins. TCRdb ran MiXCR on the 5' RACE reads and lists one entry per CDR3 protein. Found here are some 1,600,000 distinct CDR3 sequences, about 30% of them singletons; the top ten hold under 0.35%. Material: cord blood. These receptors all come from a newborn girl in good health.

The chain has TRBV5-1 and TRBJ1-2; 7 bases match TRBD1. This CDR3 spans 13 amino acids. With 4 bases clipped from V and 6 bases from J, the junction kept 6 bases outside the gene matches. Per the germline V gene, CDR1 is SGHRS and CDR2 is YFSETQ. CDR3 sequence: CASSVTGVDGYTF. In DNA, the CDR3 is TGCGCCAGCAGCGTAACAGGGGTTGATGGCTACACCTTC.

This sequence joins TRBV25-1 and TRBJ2-1, with TRBD2 identical over 8 bases. Germline CDR1 MGHDK, CDR2 SYGVNS. V was clipped by 8 bases and J by 8 bases; unmatched bases: 14. The CDR3 runs to 15 residues. The CDR3 DNA reads as TGTGCCAGCGCATCCGGGACTAGAAAGGGTTATGAGCAGTTCTTC. This encodes CASASGTRKGYEQFF.

The rearrangement links TRBV20-1 to TRBJ1-6; TRBD1 agrees at 7 bases. The germline V gene encodes CDR1 DFQATT and CDR2 SNEGSKA (reference sequence). The CDR3 contains 17 residues. Trimming took 2 bases from V and 0 from J; bases not matched to a gene: 7. The CDR3 DNA reads as TGCAGTGCTAGACAGAGGACAGGTAGCTCCTATAATTCACCCCTCCACTTT. It encodes CSARQRTGSSYNSPLHF.

Regarding this clonotype: One junction end does not reproduce the germline sequence, and a read error may be involved. The chain combines TRBV2 with TRBJ2-2, with TRBD2 as a possible D gene (6 bases). This CDR3 spans 16 amino acids. CDR1 SNHLY and CDR2 FYNNEI come from the germline V gene. The CDR3 protein is CASIAEGSGNTGELSF. The CDR3 DNA sequence: TGTGCCAGCATAGCGGAGGGGTCGGGGAACACCGGGGAGCTGTCTTTT.

As for this clonotype: Compared with germline, one end of the junction differs, possibly owing to a read error. The chain links TRBV6-6 to TRBJ1-4, with 7 bases that match TRBD1. The CDR3 has 15 residues. The germline V gene has CDR1 MNHNY and CDR2 SVGAGI (reference sequence). The CDR3, as DNA: TGTGCCGGCAGAGGCGGACAGGCAACTAATGAAAAACTGTTTTTT. This codes for CAGRGGQATNEKLFF.

The V call is TRBV20-1, the J call TRBJ2-3; 10 positions agree with TRBD2. This CDR3 is 16 amino acids long. In germline, CDR1 is DFQATT, CDR2 SNEGSKA (reference sequence). With V trimmed by 1 base and J by 5 bases, 9 bases remained unmatched. CDR3 nucleotides: TGCAGTGCTAGAGGGATAGGAGCGGGGGGGCAAGATACGCAGTATTTT. Protein sequence: CSARGIGAGGQDTQYF.

This clonotype was observed a few times. The V and J genes are TRBV20-1 and TRBJ2-3; the D gene is possibly TRBD2 (6 bases). Trimming left V 4 bases short and J 5 bases short, with 19 bases between. CDR1 and CDR2 (germline): DFQATT, SNEGSKA (reference sequence). The CDR3 totals 15 residues. The CDR3 loop is CSANLARSSRDTQYF. For the CDR3, the DNA is TGCAGTGCTAACCTAGCGCGAAGTAGTAGAGATACGCAGTATTTT.

There are a few counts of this clonotype. V is TRBV2 and J is TRBJ2-2, with D maybe TRBD2 (5 bases). The CDR3 extends over 14 amino acids. Germline V gene lookup returns CDR1 SNHLY and CDR2 FYNNEI. The germline V and J ends were trimmed by 6 bases and 1 base, with 9 bases remaining between them. This chain's CDR3 is CASRRTQNTGELFF. Here the CDR3 DNA reads TGTGCCAGCAGGCGGACTCAGAACACCGGGGAGCTGTTTTTT. The variable domain in full, with the rest retrieved from reference TRBV2 and TRBJ2-2, is EPEVTQTPSHQVTQMGQEVILRCVPISNHLYFYWYRQILGQKVEFLVSFYNNEISEKSEIFDDQFSVERPDGSNFTLKIRSTKLEDSAMYFCASRRTQNTGELFFGEGSRLTVL.

The chain couples TRBV7-9 to TRBJ1-2; 7 nucleotides agree with TRBD1. V dropped 2 bases and J dropped 5; count of bases not matched to a gene: 11. Germline V gene lookup returns CDR1 SEHNR and CDR2 FQNEAQ (reference sequence). The CDR3 is 16 amino acids. Here the CDR3 reads CASSLSRTGERYGYTF. The DNA of the CDR3 is TGTGCCAGCAGCTTATCGAGGACAGGAGAGAGATATGGCTACACCTTC.

Here the CDR3 reads CASSSKQGREQYF. CDR3 in DNA: TGTGCCAGCAGCTCGAAACAGGGACGGGAGCAGTACTTC. The chain is built from TRBV13 and TRBJ2-7; TRBD1 might be the D (6 bases). Trimming left V 4 bases short and J 7 bases short, with 14 bases between. Germline loops: CDR1 PRHDT, CDR2 FYEKMQ (reference sequence). This CDR3 comprises 13 residues. Full variable domain (missing parts from reference TRBV13 and TRBJ2-7): AAGVIQSPRHLIKEKRETATLKCYPIPRHDTVYWYQQGPGQDPQFLISFYEKMQSDKGSIPDRFSAQQFSDYHSELNMSSLELGDSALYFCASSSKQGREQYFGPGTRLTVT.

The V and J genes are TRBV20-1 and TRBJ2-2; D possibly uses TRBD1 or TRBD2 (5 bases each). CDR1 and CDR2 from the germline V gene are DFQATT and SNEGSKA (reference sequence). V was clipped by 0 bases and J by 6 bases, with 14 bases between them. This CDR3 spans 15 amino acids. The DNA for the CDR3 is TGCAGTGCTAGAGATTTGGGGGAAAGGTCCGGGGAGCTGTTTTTT. The encoded protein is CSARDLGERSGELFF.

The chain couples TRBV7-8 to TRBJ1-2, with TRBD1 identical over 9 bases. The length of the CDR3 is 17 residues. Germline lookup yields CDR1 SGHVS and CDR2 FQNEAQ. V dropped 0 bases and J dropped 4; count of bases not matched to a gene: 9. CDR3: CASSLAVGQGVSYGYTF. The CDR3 nucleotides read TGTGCCAGCAGCTTAGCGGTGGGACAGGGAGTGAGCTATGGCTACACCTTC.

In its sample, this clonotype was seen many times. The chain uses TRBV28 and TRBJ1-5; the D is unclear. With 0 bases removed from V and 0 bases from J, the gap between germline ends came to 3 bases. The V gene's germline CDR1 is MDHEN and CDR2 SYDVKM. This CDR3 is built from 14 residues. In DNA, the CDR3 is TGTGCCAGCAGTTTATGGGATAGCAATCAGCCCCAGCATTTT. This sequence encodes CASSLWDSNQPQHF.

This clonotype was observed a handful of times. The chain carries TRBV7-8 and TRBJ2-7, with D possibly TRBD1 on 6 matching bases. The germline V gene has CDR1 SGHVS and CDR2 FQNEAQ. This CDR3 is 14 amino acids long. The ends were cut back, 5 bases at V and 7 bases at J, with 18 bases in the middle. The CDR3 is CASSHTTGSNEQYF. The CDR3 nucleotides read TGTGCCAGCAGCCACACGACAGGTAGCAATGAGCAGTACTTC.

This clonotype has a single count. The genes are TRBV10-1 and TRBJ1-6; TRBD1 agrees at 9 bases. The V segment lost 7 bases and the J segment 4 bases; nucleotides outside the gene matches: 17. Germline CDR1 reads WNHNN; CDR2 reads SYGVQD (reference sequence). This CDR3 has 19 residues. Here the CDR3 reads CASNQKASGQGRYNSPLHF. The CDR3 bases are TGCGCCAGCAACCAGAAGGCCTCGGGACAGGGACGGTATAATTCACCCCTCCACTTT.

This clonotype was observed many times. The V gene is TRBV3-1, the J gene TRBJ1-4; the D gene is possibly TRBD1 (5 bases). From germline, CDR1 is LGHDT and CDR2 YNNKEL (reference sequence). This CDR3 has 13 amino acids. With 1 base removed from V and 6 bases from J, the gap between germline ends came to 6 bases. CDR3 region: CASSQGGHEKLFF. CDR3 nucleotides: TGTGCCAGCAGCCAAGGGGGACATGAAAAACTGTTTTTT. Full variable domain (remainder filled in from reference TRBV3-1 and TRBJ1-4): DTAVSQTPKYLVTQMGNDKSIKCEQNLGHDTMYWYKQDSKKFLKIMFSYNNKELIINETVPNRFSPKSPDKAHLNLHINSLELGDSAVYFCASSQGGHEKLFFGSGTQLSVL.

Concerning this clonotype itself: One end of the junction is discordant with germline, which a read error may explain. The chain recombines TRBV7-2 with TRBJ2-3, with 7 bases lining up with TRBD2. Germline assignment: CDR1 SGHTA and CDR2 FQGNSA. The CDR3 contains 13 residues. The DNA for the CDR3 is TGTGCCAGCAGCCTAGCGGTCCAAGATACGCAGTATTTT. It encodes CASSLAVQDTQYF.

The rearrangement links TRBV20-1 to TRBJ1-4; 7 nucleotides match TRBD1. Germline CDR1 DFQATT, CDR2 SNEGSKA (reference sequence). V was pared by 0 bases and J by 7 bases, with 8 bases of the junction left unmatched. The length of the CDR3 is 15 residues. The CDR3 protein is CSARDYPGGGEKLFF. For the CDR3, the DNA is TGCAGTGCTAGAGATTACCCAGGGGGAGGTGAAAAACTGTTTTTT.